A selection of T cell receptor beta chains follows, all from one sample in a study of human T cells and chemical hapten exposure. One entry per CDR3 protein, called by TCRdb with MiXCR from the RACE reads. The sample has some 81,000 distinct CDR3 sequences; about 7.5% are singletons. Source: whole blood, taken in connection with sensitization to the hapten diphenylcyclopropenone (DPC). These receptors came from a woman aged 30 to 39 with alopecia areata. Some clones in this sample may be carry-over from other donors' samples. Each CDR3 is given with its conserved first and last residue. A D gene is named only where the DNA matches it firmly. Only part of the rows carry a size: once, few, many, or a class if the clone is expanded.

V	D	size	J	DNA	CDR3
TRBV7-8	.	many	TRBJ2-1	TGTGCCAGCAGCCCCCTGTTAGGGAATGAGCAGTTCTTC	CASSPLLGNEQFF
TRBV3-1	.	.	TRBJ1-3	TGTGCCAGCAGCCAAGGGGGGACTGGAAACACCATATATTTT	CASSQGGTGNTIYF
TRBV29-1	TRBD1	.	TRBJ1-2	TGCAGCGTGACCACAGGGGGAGCTAACTATGGCTACACCTTC	CSVTTGGANYGYTF
TRBV15	TRBD1	.	TRBJ1-1	TGTGCCACCAGCAGATACCGACAGGGAGGGATGAACACTGAAGCTTTCTTT	CATSRYRQGGMNTEAFF
TRBV20-1	.	many	TRBJ2-3	TGCAGTGCGGGGGCTAGCGGAAGCACAGATACGCAGTATTTT	CSAGASGSTDTQYF
TRBV19	TRBD2	.	TRBJ2-1	TGTGCCAGTAGGATTCCTCCTAGCGGGGGCTACAATGAGCAGTTCTTC	CASRIPPSGGYNEQFF
TRBV6-6	.	.	TRBJ2-5	TGTGCCAGCACGGGCGAGACCCAGTACTTC	CASTGETQYF
TRBV5-6	.	few	TRBJ2-7	TGTGCCAGCAGCTTCCGACCCGAAAGCCACGAGCAGTACTTC	CASSFRPESHEQYF
TRBV28	.	many	TRBJ2-1	TGTGCCAGCATCCCTCAGGGGGGTGAGCAGTTCTTC	CASIPQGGEQFF
TRBV3-1	TRBD1	many	TRBJ1-1	TGTGCCAGCAGTCATAACCCCACAGGGGGCGCCGGCACTGAAGCTTTCTTT	CASSHNPTGGAGTEAFF
TRBV30	.	.	TRBJ2-3	TGTGCCTGGAGTGTACTAGCACGGAGCACAGATACGCAGTATTTT	CAWSVLARSTDTQYF
TRBV7-8	TRBD1	many	TRBJ1-1	TGTGCCAGCAGTCGAAGCCCAGGGGGCGAGGTGAACACTGAAGCTTTCTTT	CASSRSPGGEVNTEAFF
TRBV7-8	TRBD1	.	TRBJ1-1	TGTGCCAGCAGCCCGGGACCGGGACAGACACGGCAGCGGATCTCAGCTTTCTTT	CASSPGPGQTRQRISAFF
TRBV27	.	.	TRBJ1-5	TGTGCCAGCGGGGAATTTAGCAATCAGCCCCAGCATTTT	CASGEFSNQPQHF
TRBV2	.	many	TRBJ2-3	TGTGCCAGTGATTCGGGGGGCCCAAGCACAGATACGCAGTATTTT	CASDSGGPSTDTQYF
TRBV12-3/TRBV12-4	TRBD1	few	TRBJ1-1	TGTGCCAGCAGTTTAAGGGACAGCTTCACTGAAGCTTTCTTT	CASSLRDSFTEAFF
TRBV10-3	.	few	TRBJ2-7	TGTGCCATCAGTGAGTCGATGGGGTACGAGCAGTACTTC	CAISESMGYEQYF
TRBV5-4	.	many	TRBJ1-1	TGTGCCAGCAGCACTACTAAGAGGGCTAACACTGAAGCTTTCTTT	CASSTTKRANTEAFF
TRBV2	.	.	TRBJ1-5	TGTGCCAGCAGTGAGCCTGGGGGGAGTAGCAATCAGCCCCAGCATTTT	CASSEPGGSSNQPQHF
TRBV5-1	TRBD1	.	TRBJ1-1	TGCGCCAGCAGCTGGGGGACAGGGGCCACTGAAGCTTTCTTT	CASSWGTGATEAFF
TRBV6-5	.	.	TRBJ2-7	TGTGCCAGCGGCAATACCTACGAGCAGTACTTC	CASGNTYEQYF
TRBV7-3	.	many	TRBJ2-1	TGTGCCAGCAGCCAGAGGGGGGGGGCCTACAATGAGCAGTTCTTC	CASSQRGGAYNEQFF
TRBV6-2/TRBV6-3	TRBD2	.	TRBJ2-1	TGTGCCAGCAGTTACCCCCTAGCGGGGGGGAGGGATGAGCAGTTCTTC	CASSYPLAGGRDEQFF
TRBV5-4	.	.	TRBJ1-2	TGTGCCAGCAGCTCAATTACACCTAACGATGGCTACACCTTC	CASSSITPNDGYTF
TRBV5-1	.	few	TRBJ2-3	TGCGCCAGCAGCTTGCCCTGGATCGATACGCAGTATTTT	CASSLPWIDTQYF
TRBV27	.	many	TRBJ2-6	TGTGCCAGCAGTTTATTTAAGGGTTCTGGGGCCAACGTCCTGACTTTC	CASSLFKGSGANVLTF
TRBV9	TRBD1	.	TRBJ1-4	TGTGCCAGCAGCAATCGCCGGGACAGGGGGCTAACTAATGAAAAACTGTTTTTT	CASSNRRDRGLTNEKLFF
TRBV12-3/TRBV12-4	.	few	TRBJ1-4	TGTGCCAGCAGTTTGGCGGCGTATGAAAAACTGTTTTTT	CASSLAAYEKLFF
TRBV7-9	TRBD1	few	TRBJ1-4	TGTGCCAGCAGCCCCCGGACAGGGGCAGACGAAAAACTGTTTTTT	CASSPRTGADEKLFF
TRBV15	.	many	TRBJ2-7	TGTGCCACCAGCAGAGATAAGGCCAGTTCCTACGAGCAGTACTTC	CATSRDKASSYEQYF
TRBV6-6	TRBD1	many	TRBJ1-1	TGTGCCAGCAGCTTCGGACAGGGGGCAGCTGAAGCTTTCTTT	CASSFGQGAAEAFF
TRBV18	.	many	TRBJ1-2	TGTGCCAGCTCACCAGAGGCTAACTATGGCTACACCTTC	CASSPEANYGYTF